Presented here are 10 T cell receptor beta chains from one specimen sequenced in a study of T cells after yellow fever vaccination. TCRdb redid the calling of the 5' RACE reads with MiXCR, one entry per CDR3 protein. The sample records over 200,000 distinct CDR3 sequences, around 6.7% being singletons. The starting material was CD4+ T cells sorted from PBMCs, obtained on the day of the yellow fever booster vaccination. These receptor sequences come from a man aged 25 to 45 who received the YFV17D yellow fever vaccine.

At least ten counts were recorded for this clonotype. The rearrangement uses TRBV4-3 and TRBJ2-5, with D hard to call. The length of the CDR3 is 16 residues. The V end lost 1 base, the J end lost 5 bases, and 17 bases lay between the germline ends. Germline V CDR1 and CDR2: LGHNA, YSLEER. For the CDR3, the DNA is TGCGCCAGCAGCCAAGGAGTGGATAGCTTTAGGGAGACCCAGTACTTC. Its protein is CASSQGVDSFRETQYF.

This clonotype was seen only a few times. The CDR3 bases are TGTGCCAGCACAGATTCCGGGACTAGCGGGAGAGTTTCCACAGATACGCAGTATTTT. Its translation is CASTDSGTSGRVSTDTQYF. The V call is TRBV6-2 or TRBV6-3, the J call TRBJ2-3; 14 positions agree with TRBD2. V lost 7 bases, J lost 2 bases, and 14 bases stayed unmatched. This CDR3 is built from 19 residues. Germline lookup yields CDR1 MNHEY and CDR2 SVGEGT.

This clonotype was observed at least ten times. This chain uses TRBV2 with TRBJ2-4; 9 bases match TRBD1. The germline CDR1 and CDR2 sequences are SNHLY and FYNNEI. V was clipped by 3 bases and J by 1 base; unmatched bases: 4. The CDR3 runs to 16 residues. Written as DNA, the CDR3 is TGTGCCAGCAGTGACCGGGACAGGGACGCCAAAAACATTCAGTACTTC. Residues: CASSDRDRDAKNIQYF.

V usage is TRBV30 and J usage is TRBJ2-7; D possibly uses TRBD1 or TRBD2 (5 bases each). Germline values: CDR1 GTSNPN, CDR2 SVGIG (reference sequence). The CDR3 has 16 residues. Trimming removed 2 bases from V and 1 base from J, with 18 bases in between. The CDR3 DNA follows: TGTGCCTGGAGTTGGGTGGGAGCGAGGGGATCCTACGAGCAGTACTTC. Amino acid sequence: CAWSWVGARGSYEQYF.

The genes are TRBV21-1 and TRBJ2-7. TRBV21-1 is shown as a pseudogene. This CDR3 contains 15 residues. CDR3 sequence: CASSKGRKGTYEQYF. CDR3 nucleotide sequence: TGTGCCAGCAGCAAAGGCAGGAAAGGAACCTACGAGCAGTACTTC.

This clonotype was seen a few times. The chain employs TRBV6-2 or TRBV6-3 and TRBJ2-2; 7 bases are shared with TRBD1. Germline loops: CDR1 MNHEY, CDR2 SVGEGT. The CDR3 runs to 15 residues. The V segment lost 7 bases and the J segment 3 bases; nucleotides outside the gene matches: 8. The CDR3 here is CASNIRGTDTGELFF. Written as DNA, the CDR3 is TGTGCCAGCAACATCAGGGGGACGGACACCGGGGAGCTGTTTTTT.

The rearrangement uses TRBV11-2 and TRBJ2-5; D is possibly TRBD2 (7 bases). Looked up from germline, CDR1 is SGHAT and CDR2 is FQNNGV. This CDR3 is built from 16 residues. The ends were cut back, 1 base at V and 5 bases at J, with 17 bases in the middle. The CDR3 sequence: CASSLAAWGGGETQYF. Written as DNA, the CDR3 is TGTGCCAGCAGCTTAGCAGCGTGGGGGGGCGGTGAGACCCAGTACTTC.

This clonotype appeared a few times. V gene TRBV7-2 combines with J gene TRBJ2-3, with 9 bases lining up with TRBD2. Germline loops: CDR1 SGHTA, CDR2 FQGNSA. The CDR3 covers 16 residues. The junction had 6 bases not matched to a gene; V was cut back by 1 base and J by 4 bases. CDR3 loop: CASSLGDSGSADTQYF. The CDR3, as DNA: TGTGCCAGCAGCTTAGGGGATAGCGGGAGCGCAGATACGCAGTATTTT.

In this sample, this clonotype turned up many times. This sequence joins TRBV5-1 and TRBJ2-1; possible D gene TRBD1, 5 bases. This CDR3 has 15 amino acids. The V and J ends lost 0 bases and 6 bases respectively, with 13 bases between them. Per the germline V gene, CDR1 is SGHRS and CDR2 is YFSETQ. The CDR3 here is CASSLGGQGLNEQFF. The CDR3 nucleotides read TGCGCCAGCAGCTTGGGTGGACAAGGGCTCAATGAGCAGTTCTTC.

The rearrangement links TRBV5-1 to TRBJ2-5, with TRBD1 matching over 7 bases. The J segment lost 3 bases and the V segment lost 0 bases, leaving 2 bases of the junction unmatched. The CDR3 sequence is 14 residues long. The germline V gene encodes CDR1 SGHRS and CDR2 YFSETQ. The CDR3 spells CASSLGDRKETQYF. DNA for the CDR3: TGCGCCAGCAGCTTGGGGGACAGAAAAGAGACCCAGTACTTC.